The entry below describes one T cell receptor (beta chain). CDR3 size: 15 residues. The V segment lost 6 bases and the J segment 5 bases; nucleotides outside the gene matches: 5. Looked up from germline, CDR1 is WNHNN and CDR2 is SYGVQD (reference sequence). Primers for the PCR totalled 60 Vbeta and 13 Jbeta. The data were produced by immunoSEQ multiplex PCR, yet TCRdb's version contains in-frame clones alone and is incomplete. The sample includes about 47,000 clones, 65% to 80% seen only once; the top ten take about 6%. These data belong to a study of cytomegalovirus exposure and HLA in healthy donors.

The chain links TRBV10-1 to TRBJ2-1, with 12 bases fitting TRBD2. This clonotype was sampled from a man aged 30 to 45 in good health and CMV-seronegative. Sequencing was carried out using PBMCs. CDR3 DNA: TGCGCCAGCAGCCTAGCGGGAGGGGACCACAATGAGCAGTTCTTC. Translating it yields CASSLAGGDHNEQFF.